This T cell receptor (beta chain) was sequenced for a study of T cells after yellow fever vaccination. Looking at the study overall: Preparing low-cell-number fractions relied on SMART-Seq v4 Ultra Low Input. Points from the study as a whole: Across the CD4 and CD8 compartments, a small share of clonotypes was present in both.

TCRdb processed the 5' RACE reads anew with MiXCR; each CDR3 protein has one entry. The table shows around 600,000 distinct CDR3 sequences, with 12% occurring only once. This clonotype was observed many times. Its matching antigen is unknown. This CDR3 is built from 14 residues. CDR1 and CDR2 (germline): SGHTA, FQGNSA. J gave up 4 bases and V 7 bases, and 3 bases lay outside the gene matches. The chain uses TRBV7-2 and TRBJ2-1; 11 positions agree with TRBD2. The sequence came from a man aged 30 to 45 who received the YFV17D yellow fever vaccine. The starting material was PBMCs, obtained on the day of the yellow fever booster vaccination. The CDR3 loop is CASTRTSGYNEQFF. Written as DNA, the CDR3 is TGTGCCAGCACCCGGACTAGCGGGTACAATGAGCAGTTCTTC.